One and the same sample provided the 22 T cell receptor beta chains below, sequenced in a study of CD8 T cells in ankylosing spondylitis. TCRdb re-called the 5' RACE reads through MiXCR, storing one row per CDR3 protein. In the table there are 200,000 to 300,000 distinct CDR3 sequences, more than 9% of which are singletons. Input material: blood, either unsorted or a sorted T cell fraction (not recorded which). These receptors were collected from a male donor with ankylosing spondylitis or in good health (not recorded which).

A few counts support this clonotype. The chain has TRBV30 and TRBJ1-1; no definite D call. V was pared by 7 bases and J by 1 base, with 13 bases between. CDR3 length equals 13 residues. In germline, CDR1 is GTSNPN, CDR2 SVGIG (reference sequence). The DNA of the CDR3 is TGTGCCTCCCTGTGGAGGGAGAACACTGAAGCTTTCTTT. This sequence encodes CASLWRENTEAFF.

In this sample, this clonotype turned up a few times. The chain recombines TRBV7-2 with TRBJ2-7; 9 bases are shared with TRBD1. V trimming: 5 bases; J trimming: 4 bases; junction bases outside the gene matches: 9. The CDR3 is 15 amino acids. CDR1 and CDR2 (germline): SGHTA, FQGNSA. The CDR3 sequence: CASSPEQGAGYEQYF. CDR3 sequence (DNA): TGTGCCAGCAGCCCAGAACAGGGGGCGGGATACGAGCAGTACTTC.

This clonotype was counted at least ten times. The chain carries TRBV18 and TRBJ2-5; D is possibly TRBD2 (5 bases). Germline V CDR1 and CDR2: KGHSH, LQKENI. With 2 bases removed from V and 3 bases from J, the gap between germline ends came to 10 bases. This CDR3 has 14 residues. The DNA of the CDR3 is TGTGCCAGCTCACCAGCGACTATCAAAGAGACCCAGTACTTC. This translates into CASSPATIKETQYF.

The CDR3 is CASSFPGTANTEAFF. DNA of the CDR3: TGTGCCAGCAGCTTCCCGGGGACGGCGAACACTGAAGCTTTCTTT. V is TRBV7-9 and J is TRBJ1-1; D is possibly TRBD1 (5 bases). Germline assignment: CDR1 SEHNR and CDR2 FQNEAQ (reference sequence). The germline V and J ends were trimmed by 3 bases and 1 base, with 12 bases remaining between them. This CDR3 contains 15 residues.

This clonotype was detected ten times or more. The CDR3 DNA sequence: TGTGCCAGCAGCCAAGATAGCACAGGGGGAGTCTATGGCTACACCTTC. Amino acid sequence: CASSQDSTGGVYGYTF. The chain couples TRBV14 to TRBJ1-2; 8 positions agree with TRBD1. Germline values: CDR1 SGHDN, CDR2 FVKESK. The CDR3 extends over 16 amino acids. With 0 bases clipped from V and 4 bases from J, the junction kept 7 bases outside the gene matches.

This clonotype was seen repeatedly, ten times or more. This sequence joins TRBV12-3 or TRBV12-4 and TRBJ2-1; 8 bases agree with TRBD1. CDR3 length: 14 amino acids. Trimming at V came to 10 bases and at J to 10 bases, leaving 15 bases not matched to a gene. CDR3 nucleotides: TGTGCCACTTCGACAGGGGAGGCTGAGAGGGAGCAGTTCTTC. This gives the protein CATSTGEAEREQFF.

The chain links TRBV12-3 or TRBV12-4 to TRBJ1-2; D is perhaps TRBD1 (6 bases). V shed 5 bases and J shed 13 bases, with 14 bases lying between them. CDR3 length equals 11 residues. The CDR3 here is CASSKGVLCTF. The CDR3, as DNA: TGTGCCAGCAGTAAGGGGGTTTTATGCACCTTC.

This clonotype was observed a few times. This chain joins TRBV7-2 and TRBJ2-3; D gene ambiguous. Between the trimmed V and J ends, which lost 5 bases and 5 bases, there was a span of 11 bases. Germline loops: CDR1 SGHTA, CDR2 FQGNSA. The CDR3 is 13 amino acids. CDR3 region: CASSPRFKDTQYF. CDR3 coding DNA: TGTGCCAGCAGCCCCCGCTTTAAAGATACGCAGTATTTT.

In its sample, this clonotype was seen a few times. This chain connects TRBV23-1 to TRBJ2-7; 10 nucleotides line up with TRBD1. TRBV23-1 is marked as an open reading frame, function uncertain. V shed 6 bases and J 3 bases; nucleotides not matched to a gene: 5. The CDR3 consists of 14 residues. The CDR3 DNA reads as TGCGCCAGCAGCCGGACAGGGGGGAACTACGAGCAGTACTTC. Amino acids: CASSRTGGNYEQYF.

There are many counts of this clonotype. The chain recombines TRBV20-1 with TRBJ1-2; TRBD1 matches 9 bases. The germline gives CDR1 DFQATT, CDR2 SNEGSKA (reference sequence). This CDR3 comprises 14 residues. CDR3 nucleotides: TGCAGCGCGAGTAAGGCGACAGGGGGCTATGGCTACACCTTC. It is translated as CSASKATGGYGYTF.

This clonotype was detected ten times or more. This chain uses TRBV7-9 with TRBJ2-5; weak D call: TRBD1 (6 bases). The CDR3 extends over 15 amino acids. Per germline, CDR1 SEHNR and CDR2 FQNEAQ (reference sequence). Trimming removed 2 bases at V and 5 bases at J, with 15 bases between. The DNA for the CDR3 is TGTGCCAGCAGCTTAATCAAAGGACAGAGTGAGACCCAGTACTTC. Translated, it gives CASSLIKGQSETQYF. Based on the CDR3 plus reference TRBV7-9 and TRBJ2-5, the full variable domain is DTGVSQNPRHKITKRGQNVTFRCDPISEHNRLYWYRQTLGQGPEFLTYFQNEAQLEKSRLLSDRFSAERPKGSFSTLEIQRTEQGDSAMYLCASSLIKGQSETQYFGPGTRLLVL.

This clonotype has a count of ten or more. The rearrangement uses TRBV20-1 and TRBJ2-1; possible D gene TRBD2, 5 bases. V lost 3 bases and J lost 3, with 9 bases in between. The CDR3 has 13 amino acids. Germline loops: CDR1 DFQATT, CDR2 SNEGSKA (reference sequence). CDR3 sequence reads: CSARDFFYNEQFF. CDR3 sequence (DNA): TGCAGTGCTAGGGACTTTTTCTACAATGAGCAGTTCTTC.

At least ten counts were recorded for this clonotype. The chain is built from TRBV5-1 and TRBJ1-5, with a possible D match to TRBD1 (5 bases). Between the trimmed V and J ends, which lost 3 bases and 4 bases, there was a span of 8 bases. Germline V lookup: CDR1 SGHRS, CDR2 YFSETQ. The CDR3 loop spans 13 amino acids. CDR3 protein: CASSSGRNQPQHF. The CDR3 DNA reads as TGCGCCAGCAGCTCGGGACGGAATCAGCCCCAGCATTTT.

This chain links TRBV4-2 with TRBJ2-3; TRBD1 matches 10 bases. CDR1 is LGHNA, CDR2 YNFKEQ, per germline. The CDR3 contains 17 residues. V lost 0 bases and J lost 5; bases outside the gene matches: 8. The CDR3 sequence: CASSQDRGTGEGDTQYF. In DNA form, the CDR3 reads TGTGCCAGCAGCCAAGATCGGGGGACAGGGGAAGGAGATACGCAGTATTTT.

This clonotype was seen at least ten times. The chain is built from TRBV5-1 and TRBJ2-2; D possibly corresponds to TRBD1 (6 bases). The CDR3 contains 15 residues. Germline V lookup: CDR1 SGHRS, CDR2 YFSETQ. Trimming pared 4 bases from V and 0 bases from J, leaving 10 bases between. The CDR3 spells CASSRDRPNTGELFF. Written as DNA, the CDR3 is TGCGCCAGCAGCCGAGACAGGCCGAACACCGGGGAGCTGTTTTTT.

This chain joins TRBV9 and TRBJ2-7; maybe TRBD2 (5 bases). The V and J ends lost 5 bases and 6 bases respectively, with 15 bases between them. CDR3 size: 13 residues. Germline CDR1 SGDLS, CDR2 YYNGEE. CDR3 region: CASSATPGIEQYF. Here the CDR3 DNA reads TGTGCCAGCAGTGCTACTCCGGGAATCGAGCAGTACTTC.

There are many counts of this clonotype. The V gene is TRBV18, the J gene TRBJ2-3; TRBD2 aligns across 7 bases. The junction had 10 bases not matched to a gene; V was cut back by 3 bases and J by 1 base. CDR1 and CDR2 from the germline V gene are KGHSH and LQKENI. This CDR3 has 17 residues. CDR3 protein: CASSPFQAGSGTDTQYF. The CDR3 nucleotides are TGTGCCAGCTCACCCTTCCAAGCGGGAAGTGGCACAGATACGCAGTATTTT.

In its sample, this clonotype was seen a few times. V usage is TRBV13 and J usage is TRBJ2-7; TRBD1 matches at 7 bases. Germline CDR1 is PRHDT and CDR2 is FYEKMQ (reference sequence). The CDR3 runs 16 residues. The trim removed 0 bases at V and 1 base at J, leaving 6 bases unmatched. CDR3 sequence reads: CASSLGYRGESYEQYF. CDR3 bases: TGTGCCAGCAGCTTAGGCTACAGGGGAGAATCCTACGAGCAGTACTTC.

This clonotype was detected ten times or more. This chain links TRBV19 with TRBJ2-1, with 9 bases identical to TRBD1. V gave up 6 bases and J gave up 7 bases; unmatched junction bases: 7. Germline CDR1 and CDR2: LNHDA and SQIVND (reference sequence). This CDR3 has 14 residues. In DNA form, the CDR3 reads TGTGCCAGTAGACCGGGACAGGGAGGGAATGAGCAGTTCTTC. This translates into CASRPGQGGNEQFF.

CDR3 nucleotides: TGTGCCAGCAGGGTTGCGGCGCAGTTCTTC. It translates to CASRVAAQFF. The chain joins TRBV2 to TRBJ2-1; no reliable D call. Germline V gene sequence: CDR1 SNHLY, CDR2 FYNNEI. V gave up 6 bases and J gave up 12 bases, with 9 bases separating them. CDR3 length: 10 amino acids.

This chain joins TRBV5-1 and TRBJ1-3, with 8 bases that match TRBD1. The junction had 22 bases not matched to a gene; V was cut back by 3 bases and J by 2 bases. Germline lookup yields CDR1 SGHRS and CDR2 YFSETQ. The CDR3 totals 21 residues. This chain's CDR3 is CASSSSTRTGTGGTAGNTIYF. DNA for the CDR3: TGCGCCAGCAGCTCCAGTACGAGGACCGGGACAGGCGGAACAGCTGGAAACACCATATATTTT.

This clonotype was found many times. CDR3 amino acids: CASSLSRTAYEQYF. CDR3 coding DNA: TGTGCCAGCAGTTTATCGCGGACAGCCTACGAGCAGTACTTC. The chain has TRBV28 and TRBJ2-7; weak D call: TRBD1 (6 bases). The germline V and J ends were trimmed by 1 base and 2 bases, with 9 bases remaining between them. Per germline, CDR1 MDHEN and CDR2 SYDVKM. The length of the CDR3 is 14 residues.